This T cell receptor beta chain was sequenced in a study of shared clonotypes between healthy human individuals. Regarding the study as a whole: Memory subsets generally showed lower estimated richness than naive subsets.

With regard to this clone: The target antigen is unknown. This specimen includes other DNA sequences encoding the same CDR3.

Assay: immunoSEQ multiplex PCR; the TCRdb copy retains only in-frame clones and omits some. In the table there are around 2,000,000 clones, about 95% of which are singletons. Naive CD8 cells comprised CD45RO-negative, CCR7-positively selected cells, excluding terminally differentiated effector memory CD45RA+ cells. The CDR3 runs to 12 residues. In germline, CDR1 is PRHDT, CDR2 FYEKMQ (reference sequence). V was cut by 0 bases and J by 7 bases, with 7 bases left in between. The chain uses TRBV13 and TRBJ2-7; the D is unclear. This clonotype was obtained from a man between 18 and 29 years old in good health. Source material: naive CD8+ T cells sorted from blood. CDR3 amino acids: CASSLGVGEQYF. As DNA, the CDR3 is TGTGCCAGCAGCTTAGGAGTAGGGGAGCAGTACTTC.